The sequence of this T cell receptor (beta chain) was determined in a study of T-cell reconstitution after alpha-beta-depleted transplantation in children. Molecular barcoding with unique molecular identifiers was used for the TCRbeta library. TCRdb passed the PCR reads through MiXCR, listing each CDR3 protein once. There are fewer than 400,000 distinct CDR3 sequences in the sample; just over 20% occur only once, and 3.8% lies in the top ten. Germline V CDR1 and CDR2: KGHDR, SFDVKD. The CDR3 extends over 14 amino acids. The J segment lost 4 bases and the V segment lost 9 bases, leaving 7 bases of the junction unmatched.

The rearrangement links TRBV24-1 to TRBJ2-1; 8 bases match TRBD2. This clonotype was obtained from a human donor who donated a stem cell graft to a child with acute myeloid leukemia. The specimen comprised PBMCs from the stem cell graft donor, sampled from the stem cell graft. This chain's CDR3 is CATQTSGTYNEQFF. The CDR3 bases are TGTGCCACCCAAACTAGCGGCACATACAATGAGCAGTTCTTC.